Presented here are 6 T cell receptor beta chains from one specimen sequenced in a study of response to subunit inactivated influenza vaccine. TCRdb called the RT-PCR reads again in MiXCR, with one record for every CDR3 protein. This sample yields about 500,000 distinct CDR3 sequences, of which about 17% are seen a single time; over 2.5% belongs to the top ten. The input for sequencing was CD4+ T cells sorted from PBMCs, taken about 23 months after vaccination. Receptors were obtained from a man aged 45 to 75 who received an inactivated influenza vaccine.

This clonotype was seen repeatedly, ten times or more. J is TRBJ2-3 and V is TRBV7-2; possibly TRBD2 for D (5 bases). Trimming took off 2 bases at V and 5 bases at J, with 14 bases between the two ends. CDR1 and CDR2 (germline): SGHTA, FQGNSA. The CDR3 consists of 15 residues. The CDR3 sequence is CASSLMRAAIDTQYF. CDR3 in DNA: TGTGCCAGCAGCTTAATGCGGGCCGCTATAGATACGCAGTATTTT.

The CDR3 DNA reads TGTGCCAGCAGCTTAACATCCGGACTAGCGTTTTCGGGGGAGCTGTTTTTT. This encodes CASSLTSGLAFSGELFF. This chain links TRBV11-2 with TRBJ2-2, with TRBD2 identical over 9 bases. From germline, CDR1 is SGHAT and CDR2 FQNNGV. This CDR3 is built from 17 residues. Trimming removed 2 bases from V and 8 bases from J; junction bases left unmatched: 12.

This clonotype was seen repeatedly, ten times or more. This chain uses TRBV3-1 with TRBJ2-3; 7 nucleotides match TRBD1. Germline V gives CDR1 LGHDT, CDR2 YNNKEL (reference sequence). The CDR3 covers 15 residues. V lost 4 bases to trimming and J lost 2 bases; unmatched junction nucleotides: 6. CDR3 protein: CASSLGQVLTDTQYF. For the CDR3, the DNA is TGTGCCAGCAGCCTCGGACAGGTACTCACAGATACGCAGTATTTT.

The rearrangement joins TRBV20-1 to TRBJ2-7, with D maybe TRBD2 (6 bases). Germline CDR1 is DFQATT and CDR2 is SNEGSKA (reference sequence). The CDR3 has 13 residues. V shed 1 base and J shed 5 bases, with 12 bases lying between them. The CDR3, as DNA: TGCAGTGCTAGAGTCGGAGGGACCGACGAGCAGTACTTC. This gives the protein CSARVGGTDEQYF.

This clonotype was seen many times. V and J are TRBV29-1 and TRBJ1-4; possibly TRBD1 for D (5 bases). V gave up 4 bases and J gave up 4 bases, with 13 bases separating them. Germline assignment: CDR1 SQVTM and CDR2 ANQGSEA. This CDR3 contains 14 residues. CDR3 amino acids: CSVVGAENNEKLFF. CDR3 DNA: TGCAGCGTTGTTGGGGCTGAGAATAATGAAAAACTGTTTTTT.

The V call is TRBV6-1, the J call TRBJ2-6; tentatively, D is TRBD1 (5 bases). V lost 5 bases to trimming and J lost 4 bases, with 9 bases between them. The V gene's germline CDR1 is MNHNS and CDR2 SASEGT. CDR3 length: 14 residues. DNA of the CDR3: TGTGCCAGCAGTAGGGGATGGGGGGCCAACGTCCTGACTTTC. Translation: CASSRGWGANVLTF.